This TCR beta chain stems from a study of blood T cell repertoires in COVID-19. The data were produced by immunoSEQ multiplex PCR, yet TCRdb's version contains in-frame clones alone and is incomplete. This sample carries about 250,000 clones, roughly 88% of them seen once, and the ten largest clones take 4% to 4.5%. Enrolled through a virtual design, the participants were between 18 and 89 years of age and came from 24 US areas. V was clipped by 4 bases and J by 2 bases; unmatched bases: 7. The germline gives CDR1 MDHEN, CDR2 SYDVKM. The CDR3 consists of 16 residues. The chain couples TRBV28 to TRBJ1-4, with TRBD1 matching over 7 bases. This receptor was taken from a woman in her twenties or thirties who had recovered from COVID-19. Sequenced input: PBMCs or T cells enriched from blood (not recorded which). The chain's CDR3 is CASSSYRGVTNEKLFF. DNA for the CDR3: TGTGCCAGCAGTTCGTACAGGGGAGTGACTAATGAAAAACTGTTTTTT.